This is a list of T cell receptor beta chains from one sample in a study of cytomegalovirus exposure and HLA in healthy donors. Here immunoSEQ multiplex PCR was the method, and the copy in TCRdb shows in-frame clones only, minus some. The data contain 250,000 or so clones, 85% to 90% of them singletons. Material: PBMCs. The receptor set was obtained from a human donor in good health. Both conserved end residues are part of each CDR3. The D gene is left open where the match is weak. The size of a clone is reported for some rows only, either as once, few or many, or as a class for expanded clones.

abundance	d_gene	v_gene	j_gene	CDR3nt	CDR3aa
-	-	TRBV4-2	TRBJ2-1	TGTGCCAGCAGCCCCTTGGGGATAGCGGCCGGAATGGGGAATGAGCAGTTCTTC	CASSPLGIAAGMGNEQFF
-	-	TRBV5-1	TRBJ2-7	TGCGCCAGCAGGGAGGGGGCTGGTTCCTACGAGCAGTACTTC	CASREGAGSYEQYF
-	-	TRBV12-5	TRBJ2-2	TGTGCTAGTGGTTTGGGACTTACCACCGGGGAGCTGTTTTTT	CASGLGLTTGELFF
once	-	TRBV21-1	TRBJ2-3	TGTGCCAGCAGCAAATCTGAGGGTAGAAATACAGATACGCAGTATTTT	CASSKSEGRNTDTQYF
-	-	TRBV6-1	TRBJ2-3	TGTGCCAGCAGTGAAATGGCCGGGGGAAATACGCAGTATTTT	CASSEMAGGNTQYF
-	-	TRBV15	TRBJ1-2	TGTGCCACCAGCAGAGTGGCATACTATGGCTACACCTTC	CATSRVAYYGYTF
-	TRBD1	TRBV4-2	TRBJ1-1	TGTGCCAGCAGCCCACGGACAGGGTGGGGCACTGAAGCTTTCTTT	CASSPRTGWGTEAFF
-	-	TRBV7-9	TRBJ1-1	TGTGCCAGCAGCGGATACAGGGTCGCCACTGAAGCTTTCTTT	CASSGYRVATEAFF
-	TRBD2	TRBV13	TRBJ2-5	TGTGCCAGCAGCTTGGCGGGAGGGATACAAGAGACCCAGTACTTC	CASSLAGGIQETQYF
-	-	TRBV18	TRBJ2-3	TGTGCCAGCTCACCATCGAGACAGGGCACAGATACGCAGTATTTT	CASSPSRQGTDTQYF
-	-	TRBV5-1	TRBJ2-3	TGCGCCAGCAGCCCGGGGAGTAGCGGAACAGATACGCAGTATTTT	CASSPGSSGTDTQYF
-	TRBD2	TRBV10-3	TRBJ2-7	TGTGCCTCCGGGGGAGCGGGAGTCAGGGGAGAGCAGTACTTC	CASGGAGVRGEQYF
-	-	TRBV9	TRBJ1-3	TGTGCCAGCAGCGCAACAATAGGGGTTCCTGGAAACACCATATATTTT	CASSATIGVPGNTIYF
few	-	TRBV9	TRBJ1-1	TGTGCCAGCAGCCTACTTCGGAACACTGAAGCTTTCTTT	CASSLLRNTEAFF
few	TRBD1	TRBV4-1	TRBJ2-4	TGCGCCAGCAGCCTCACAGGGGCGGCGGCCAAAAACATTCAGTACTTC	CASSLTGAAAKNIQYF
-	TRBD1	TRBV7-8	TRBJ1-1	TGTGCCAGCAGCCCGTATGCTACAGGGGAATCTGAAGCTTTCTTT	CASSPYATGESEAFF
-	TRBD2	TRBV29-1	TRBJ2-1	TGCAGCGTTGAAGGGACTAGCGGGAGGGCCAGTTCCTACAATGAGCAGTTCTTC	CSVEGTSGRASSYNEQFF
-	TRBD2	TRBV6-6	TRBJ2-5	TGTGCCAGCAGTTACGTGAGAGCGGGGCAAGAGACCCAGTACTTC	CASSYVRAGQETQYF
few	-	TRBV7-2	TRBJ2-3	TGTGCCAGCAGCTTTCTCAGGGGGGCGGGCCCTAGCACAGATACGCAGTATTTT	CASSFLRGAGPSTDTQYF
-	-	TRBV19	TRBJ1-5	TGTGCCAGTAGTACGGGACTGCGGAATCAGCCCCAGCATTTT	CASSTGLRNQPQHF
-	-	TRBV13	TRBJ2-7	TGTGCCAGCAGCTCCCACCGGTCCTACGAGCAGTACTTC	CASSSHRSYEQYF
-	TRBD1	TRBV2	TRBJ1-5	TGTGCCAGCAGTACGGACAGGGGCCCCCCGGCAGGTCAGCCCCAGCATTTT	CASSTDRGPPAGQPQHF
-	-	TRBV4-1	TRBJ2-1	TGCGCCAGCAGCCAAGTCGGGTTGAATGAGCAGTTCTTC	CASSQVGLNEQFF
-	-	TRBV30	TRBJ1-2	TGTGCCTGGAGTGCACTCAGGGGTGGCTACACCTTC	CAWSALRGGYTF
once	TRBD1	TRBV11-2	TRBJ2-3	TGTGCCAGCAGCTCAGGGACAGGGGTTACAGATACGCAGTATTTT	CASSSGTGVTDTQYF
-	TRBD2	TRBV4-2	TRBJ2-3	TGTGCCAGCAGCCAAGCCCTAGCGGGAGGGCGGCCAGATACGCAGTATTTT	CASSQALAGGRPDTQYF
-	-	TRBV5-1	TRBJ2-2	TGCGCCAGCAGCTTCGGCAGGGGATCCGGGGAGCTGTTTTTT	CASSFGRGSGELFF
-	TRBD1	TRBV4-1	TRBJ2-1	TGCGCCAGCAGCCAAGGACAGGGGCCCCGGCGGGAGCAGTTCTTC	CASSQGQGPRREQFF
-	-	TRBV29-1	TRBJ1-1	TGCAGCGTTGATGGGGGGGCGCTTACTGAAGCTTTCTTT	CSVDGGALTEAFF
-	-	TRBV7-3	TRBJ1-1	TGTGCCAGCAGGTATACCGGGACTCCCCAGGACACTGAAGCTTTCTTT	CASRYTGTPQDTEAFF
-	-	TRBV27	TRBJ2-2	TGTGCCAGCAGTTTCCTTCAGGGTTCCACCGGGGAGCTGTTTTTT	CASSFLQGSTGELFF
-	-	TRBV20-1	TRBJ2-2	TGCAGTGCTAGTCTTACCGGGGAGCTGTTTTTT	CSASLTGELFF
-	TRBD2	TRBV4-3	TRBJ2-1	TGCGCCAGCAGCCAACATTTTGGGACTAGCGGGAGCAATGAGCAGTTCTTC	CASSQHFGTSGSNEQFF
-	TRBD1	TRBV4-3	TRBJ2-2	TGCGCCAGCAGCCAAGATTCGTTTGGACAGGGAGGAACCGGGGAGCTGTTTTTT	CASSQDSFGQGGTGELFF
-	TRBD1	TRBV5-1	TRBJ2-7	TGCGCCAGCAGTTCACTCCCGGACAGGGGATCCTACGAGCAGTACTTC	CASSSLPDRGSYEQYF
-	-	TRBV6-1	TRBJ1-2	TGTGCCAGCAGTGAGTCCGCGGCGGGGGACATCTATGGCTACACCTTC	CASSESAAGDIYGYTF
-	TRBD2	TRBV19	TRBJ2-1	TGTGCCAGTCCGAGGCGGGAGGGCCGGTCGGTCTCGGGGTTCTTC	CASPRREGRSVSGFF
once	-	TRBV5-1	TRBJ2-3	TGCGCCAGCAGCTTGGCAGGCACAGATACGCAGTATTTT	CASSLAGTDTQYF
-	-	TRBV7-9	TRBJ2-7	TGTGCCAGCAGTTGGGACACACAACTCTACGACGAGCAGTACTTC	CASSWDTQLYDEQYF
-	-	TRBV10-3	TRBJ2-5	TGTGCCATCAGTGACCCCCCCGCGGGGGAGACCCAGTACTTC	CAISDPPAGETQYF
-	-	TRBV5-5	TRBJ2-7	TGTGCCAGCAGCTTGGCCCACGGGGTGTACGAGCAGTACTTC	CASSLAHGVYEQYF
-	TRBD2	TRBV4-3	TRBJ2-1	TGCGCCAGCAGCCAAGATTGGTTAATAGCGGGAGATGGGGACAATGAGCAGTTCTTC	CASSQDWLIAGDGDNEQFF
once	-	TRBV5-1	TRBJ2-7	TGCGCCAGCAGTATGGGGATCGGGGAGTCCTACGAGCAGTACTTC	CASSMGIGESYEQYF
-	TRBD1	TRBV7-2	TRBJ1-5	TGTGCCAGCAGCACCATCGGGACAGGGGGCAGTCAGCCCCAGCATTTT	CASSTIGTGGSQPQHF
-	TRBD2	TRBV7-3	TRBJ2-1	TGTGCCAGCAGCTTAAAATCCCTAGCGGGAGGGCCACTGTTTCTCGATGAGCAGTTCTTC	CASSLKSLAGGPLFLDEQFF
-	TRBD1	TRBV5-1	TRBJ2-6	TGCGCCAGCAGCAGGACAGGGGGAAGCTCTGGGGCCAACGTCCTGACTTTC	CASSRTGGSSGANVLTF
-	-	TRBV6-5	TRBJ2-3	TGTGCCAGCAGTTACCCCGGACAGATAGGCACAGATACGCAGTATTTT	CASSYPGQIGTDTQYF
few	TRBD2	TRBV4-1	TRBJ2-7	TGCGCCAGCAGCGCAGCGACGGGGGGAGTGGCGATGGGGGAGCAGTACTTC	CASSAATGGVAMGEQYF
-	TRBD1	TRBV29-1	TRBJ2-2	TGCAGCGTAGCCTTGGGACAGGGGGCTTCCGGGGAGCTGTTTTTT	CSVALGQGASGELFF
-	-	TRBV19	TRBJ2-6	TGTGCCAGTAACCACCAGGCATCTGGGGCCAACGTCCTGACTTTC	CASNHQASGANVLTF
-	TRBD2	TRBV5-1	TRBJ2-1	TGCGCCAGCAGCTTGGCCAGGGCGGCTAGCGGGATCAATGAGCAGTTCTTC	CASSLARAASGINEQFF